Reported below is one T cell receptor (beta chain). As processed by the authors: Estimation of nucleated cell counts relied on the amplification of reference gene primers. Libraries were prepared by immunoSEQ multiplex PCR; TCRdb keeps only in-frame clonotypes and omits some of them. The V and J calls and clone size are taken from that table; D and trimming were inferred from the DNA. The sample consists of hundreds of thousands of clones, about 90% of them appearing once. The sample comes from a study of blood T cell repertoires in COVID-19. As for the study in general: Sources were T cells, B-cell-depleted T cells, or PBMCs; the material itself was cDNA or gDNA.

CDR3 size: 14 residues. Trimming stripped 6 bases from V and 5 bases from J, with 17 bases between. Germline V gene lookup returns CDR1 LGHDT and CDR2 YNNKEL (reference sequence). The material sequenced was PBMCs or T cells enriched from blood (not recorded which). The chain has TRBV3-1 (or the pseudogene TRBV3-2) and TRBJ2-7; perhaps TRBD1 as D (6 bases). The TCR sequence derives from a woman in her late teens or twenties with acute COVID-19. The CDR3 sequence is CASSQGIPRNEQYF. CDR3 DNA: TGTGCCAGCAGTCAGGGGATCCCCAGAAACGAGCAGTACTTC.